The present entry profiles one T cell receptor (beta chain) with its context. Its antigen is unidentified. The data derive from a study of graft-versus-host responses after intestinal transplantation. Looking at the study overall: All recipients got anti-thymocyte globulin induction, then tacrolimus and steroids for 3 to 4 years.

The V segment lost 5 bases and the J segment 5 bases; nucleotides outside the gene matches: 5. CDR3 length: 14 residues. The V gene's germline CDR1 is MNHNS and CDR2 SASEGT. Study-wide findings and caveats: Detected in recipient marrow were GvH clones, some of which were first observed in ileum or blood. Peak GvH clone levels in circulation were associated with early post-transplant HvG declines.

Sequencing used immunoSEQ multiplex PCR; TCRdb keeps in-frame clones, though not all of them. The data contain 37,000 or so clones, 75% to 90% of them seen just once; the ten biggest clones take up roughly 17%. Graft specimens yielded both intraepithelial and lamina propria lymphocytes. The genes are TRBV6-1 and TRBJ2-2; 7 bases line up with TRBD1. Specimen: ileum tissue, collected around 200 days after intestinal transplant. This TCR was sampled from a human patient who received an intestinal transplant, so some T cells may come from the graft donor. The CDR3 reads CASSRRQGTGELFF. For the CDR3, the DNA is TGTGCCAGCAGTCGACGACAGGGAACCGGGGAGCTGTTTTTT.